The clone carrying this T cell receptor (beta chain) is a singleton in its sample. This table comes from immunoSEQ multiplex PCR, and its TCRdb copy is limited to in-frame clones, with some not included. The sample has about 150,000 clones; about 94% are singletons. The sample is drawn from a study of control samples from healthy donors and cancer patients. Germline trimming cut 6 bases from V and 7 bases from J; bases unmatched to any gene: 6. There are 15 residues in the CDR3. In germline, CDR1 is MNHNY, CDR2 SVGAGI (reference sequence). This TCR was sampled from a man aged 45 to 65 in good health. The sample consisted of blood. This chain links TRBV6-6 with TRBJ2-3; 14 nucleotides align to TRBD2. CDR3 region: CASSVGLAGVYTQYF. CDR3 nucleotide sequence: TGTGCCAGCAGCGTGGGACTAGCGGGAGTCTATACGCAGTATTTT.